This record concerns one TCR beta chain sequence. No antigen is known for it. Those donating, healthy Caucasian individuals from Russia, were aged roughly 6 to 90. Then a second PCR, running roughly 6 to 12 cycles, was carried out with a sample-barcoded 5' primer and a J-beta primer mix. The template-switch adaptor, which had 12 random nucleotides, put a tag on each cDNA molecule. A single record per CDR3 protein comes from TCRdb applying MiXCR to the 5' RACE reads. The sample consists of 1.5 million to 1.8 million distinct CDR3 sequences, approximately 43% of them appearing once. The entry originates in a study of blood T cells in healthy people across ages. Findings and limits, study-wide: The CMV status of each donor remained undetermined, and this could have confounded shifts in expanded clonotypes.

V was cut by 5 bases and J by 7 bases, with 17 bases left in between. Germline V CDR1 and CDR2: MNHEY, SVGEGT. CDR3 length equals 14 residues. The genes are TRBV6-2 or TRBV6-3 and TRBJ1-1; D perhaps matches TRBD1 (5 bases). The sequence derives from a woman aged 18-29 years in good health. The sequenced sample was blood. CDR3 protein: CASSPLGTDYEAFF. CDR3 DNA sequence: TGTGCCAGCAGTCCGCTTGGGACTGATTATGAAGCTTTCTTT.